The 2 T cell receptor beta chains given below trace back to one sample, sequenced in a study of post-analysis software for immune sequencing data. Overall study findings and caveats: Relative to controls, patients had several TRBV segments at higher frequency, with TRBV5-6, TRBV5-1 and TRBV20-1 among these.

No antigen is known for these receptors. cDNA libraries of TCR beta carried unique molecular identifiers. TCRdb recomputed calls from the PCR reads with MiXCR, one row per CDR3 protein. The sample contains about 150,000 distinct CDR3 sequences, approximately 30% of which appear only once. Sequencing was carried out using blood. Receptors were obtained from a girl aged 10-17 years with multiple sclerosis.

This chain joins TRBV28 and TRBJ2-7, with D possibly called TRBD1 or TRBD2 (5 bases each). V lost 2 bases, J lost 10 bases, and 21 bases lay in between. Germline CDR1 reads MDHEN; CDR2 reads SYDVKM. There are 15 residues in the CDR3. The CDR3 DNA reads TGTGCCAGCAGTTTACAGGGCAGGGACCAGGAGATCCAGTACTTC. As protein: CASSLQGRDQEIQYF.

With respect to this clonotype: It may be a read error: a sequence one base away is much more abundant. This rearrangement joins TRBV15 to TRBJ2-1, with D possibly being TRBD2 (5 bases). Trimming took off 6 bases at V and 0 bases at J, with 9 bases between the two ends. Germline V CDR1 and CDR2: LNHNV, YYDKDF (reference sequence). CDR3 length: 14 amino acids. The DNA of the CDR3 is TGTGCCACCAGAAGCGGAACCTCCTACAATGAGCAGTTCTTC. Amino acids: CATRSGTSYNEQFF.